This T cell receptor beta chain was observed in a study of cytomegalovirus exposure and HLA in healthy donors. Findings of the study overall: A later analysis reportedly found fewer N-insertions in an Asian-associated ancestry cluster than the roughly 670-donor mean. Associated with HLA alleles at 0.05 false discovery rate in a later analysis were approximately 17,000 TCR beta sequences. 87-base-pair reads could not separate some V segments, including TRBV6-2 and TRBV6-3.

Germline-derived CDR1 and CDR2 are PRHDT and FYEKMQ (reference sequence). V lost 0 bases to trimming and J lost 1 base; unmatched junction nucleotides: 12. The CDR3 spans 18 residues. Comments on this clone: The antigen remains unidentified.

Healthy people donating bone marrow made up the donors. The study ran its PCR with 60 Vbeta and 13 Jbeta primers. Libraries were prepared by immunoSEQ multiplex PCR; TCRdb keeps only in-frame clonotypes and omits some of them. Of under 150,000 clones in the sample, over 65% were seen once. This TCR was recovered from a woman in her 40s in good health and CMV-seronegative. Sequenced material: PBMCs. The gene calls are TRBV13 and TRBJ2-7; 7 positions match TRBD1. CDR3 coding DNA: TGTGCCAGCAGCTTAGGCCTGGGACAGCAACCGTTATCCTACGAGCAGTACTTC. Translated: CASSLGLGQQPLSYEQYF.